A selection of T cell receptor beta chains follows, all from one sample in a study of blood T cell repertoires in COVID-19. The protocol was immunoSEQ multiplex PCR, while the TCRdb copy is restricted to in-frame clones and leaves out a portion. The data hold about 430,000 clones, with approximately 90% observed a single time. Sequencing was carried out using PBMCs or T cells enriched from blood (not recorded which). Receptor source: a young woman who had been exposed to COVID-19. The CDR3 runs from the conserved cysteine through the conserved F or W. The order of the fields is J gene, V gene, CDR3 length, CDR3 protein.

J gene: TRBJ2-7
V gene: TRBV5-4
CDR3 length: 13
CDR3 protein: CASSLDSRYEQYF

J gene: TRBJ1-2
V gene: TRBV28
CDR3 length: 14
CDR3 protein: CASSLTGIVYGYTF

J gene: TRBJ2-6
V gene: TRBV25-1
CDR3 length: 16
CDR3 protein: CASTAGGPLGANVLTF

J gene: TRBJ2-7
V gene: TRBV6-5
CDR3 length: 13
CDR3 protein: CASSWGQVSEQYF

J gene: TRBJ1-6
V gene: TRBV27
CDR3 length: 12
CDR3 protein: CASSFLNSPLHF

J gene: TRBJ2-7
V gene: TRBV6-6
CDR3 length: 14
CDR3 protein: CASSRTSGTYEQYF

J gene: TRBJ1-1
V gene: TRBV4-2
CDR3 length: 11
CDR3 protein: CASSPGNQAFF

J gene: TRBJ1-3
V gene: TRBV18
CDR3 length: 15
CDR3 protein: CASSATTGSGNTIYF

J gene: TRBJ2-7
V gene: TRBV7-9
CDR3 length: 15
CDR3 protein: CASRDGTGYSGEQYF

J gene: TRBJ1-6
V gene: TRBV9
CDR3 length: 15
CDR3 protein: CASSPGQGWDSPLHF

J gene: TRBJ1-6
V gene: TRBV5-1
CDR3 length: 15
CDR3 protein: CASSLGSVNNSPLHF

J gene: TRBJ1-2
V gene: TRBV6-6
CDR3 length: 15
CDR3 protein: CASSYPPQGAYGYTF

J gene: TRBJ2-7
V gene: TRBV18
CDR3 length: 16
CDR3 protein: CASSPTPDRVLGEQYF

J gene: TRBJ2-1
V gene: TRBV30
CDR3 length: 13
CDR3 protein: CAWRTSGGNEQFF

J gene: TRBJ1-2
V gene: TRBV10-3
CDR3 length: 13
CDR3 protein: CAISERAGDGYTF

J gene: TRBJ1-5
V gene: TRBV28
CDR3 length: 15
CDR3 protein: CASSPTGVRNQPQHF